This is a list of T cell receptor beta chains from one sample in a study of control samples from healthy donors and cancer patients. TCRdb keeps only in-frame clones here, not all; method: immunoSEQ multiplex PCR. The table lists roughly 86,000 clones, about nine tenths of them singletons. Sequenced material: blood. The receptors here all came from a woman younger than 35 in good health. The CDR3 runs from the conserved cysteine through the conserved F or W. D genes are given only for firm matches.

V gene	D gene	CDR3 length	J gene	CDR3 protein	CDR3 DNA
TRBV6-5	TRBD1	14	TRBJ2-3	CASRDRGIADTQYF	TGTGCCAGCAGGGACAGGGGGATTGCAGATACGCAGTATTTT
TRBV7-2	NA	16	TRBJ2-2	CASSLEGTTGIGELFF	TGTGCCAGCAGCTTAGAAGGGACAACCGGGATAGGGGAGCTGTTTTTT
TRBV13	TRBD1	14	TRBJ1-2	CASSLVQGAYGYTF	TGTGCCAGCAGCTTAGTACAGGGGGCGTATGGCTACACCTTC
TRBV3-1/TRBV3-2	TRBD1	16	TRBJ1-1	CASSGTGLLRDTEAFF	TGTGCCAGCAGCGGGACAGGGCTATTGAGGGACACTGAAGCTTTCTTT
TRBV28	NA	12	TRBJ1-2	CASSLTRYGYTF	TGTGCCAGCAGCCTGACACGCTATGGCTACACCTTC
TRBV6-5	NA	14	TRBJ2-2	CASTFGRTTGELFF	TGTGCCAGCACCTTCGGGCGGACCACCGGGGAGCTGTTTTTT
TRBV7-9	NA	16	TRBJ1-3	CASSTSWTVRGNTIYF	TGTGCCAGCAGCACGAGCTGGACAGTACGCGGAAACACCATATATTTT
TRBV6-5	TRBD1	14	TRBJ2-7	CASSVGQGYYEQYF	TGTGCCAGCAGCGTCGGACAGGGATACTACGAGCAGTACTTC
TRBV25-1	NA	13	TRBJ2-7	CASRPRALHEQYF	TGTGCCAGCAGACCCAGGGCTCTCCACGAGCAGTACTTC
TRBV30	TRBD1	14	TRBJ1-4	CAWSVNRGLEKLFF	TGTGCCTGGAGTGTTAACAGGGGGCTTGAAAAACTGTTTTTT
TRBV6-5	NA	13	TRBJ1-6	CASGRSYNSPLHF	TGTGCCAGCGGGCGGTCCTATAATTCACCCCTCCACTTT
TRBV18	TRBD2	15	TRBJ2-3	CASSQGLAGTDTQYF	TGTGCCAGCTCACAGGGACTAGCAGGCACAGATACGCAGTATTTT